Below are 15 T cell receptor beta chains sequenced from a single sample in a study of T cells in localized non-small cell lung cancer. Profiled with immunoSEQ multiplex PCR; TCRdb holds only in-frame clones, not every one. The sample yields about 3,500 clones, about 23% seen once. The material sequenced was lung tumor tissue, taken before any cancer treatment. The receptors derive from a man aged 35 to 69 with stage II squamous cell lung carcinoma.

V and J are TRBV10-3 and TRBJ2-5; no clear D. This CDR3 comprises 12 residues. CDR1 ENHRY and CDR2 SYGVKD come from the germline V gene. V was pared by 10 bases and J by 3 bases, with 12 bases between. The CDR3 sequence is CARAGFKETQYF. The CDR3 DNA reads as TGTGCCAGGGCCGGGTTTAAAGAGACCCAGTACTTC.

The CDR3 sequence is CATTSRLTGEYF. The CDR3 DNA reads as TGTGCCACCACCTCCCGACTGACCGGGGAGTACTTC. V is TRBV6-8 and J is TRBJ2-7, with a weak D call TRBD2 (5 bases). The CDR3 is made up of 12 amino acids. Looked up from germline, CDR1 is MNHGY and CDR2 is SAAAGT. Trimming left V 10 bases short and J 11 bases short, with 21 bases between.

The rearrangement joins TRBV15 to TRBJ1-6; D is unresolved. CDR3 length: 15 residues. V was trimmed by 0 bases and J by 12 bases, leaving 15 bases between them. Germline V gene data show CDR1 as LNHNV and CDR2 as YYDKDF (reference sequence). The CDR3 loop is CATSRDLDIRQPLHF. In DNA, the CDR3 is TGTGCCACCAGCAGAGATCTCGACATTCGGCAACCCCTCCACTTT. Complete variable domain (other parts from reference TRBV15 and TRBJ1-6): DAMVIQNPRYQVTQFGKPVTLSCSQTLNHNVMYWYQQKSSQAPKLLFHYYDKDFNNEADTPDNFQSRRPNTSFCFLDIRSPGLGDTAMYLCATSRDLDIRQPLHFGNGTRLTVT.

J is TRBJ1-5 and V is TRBV28; no firm D call. The CDR3 is made up of 13 amino acids. V was clipped by 9 bases and J by 2 bases, with 11 bases between them. Germline lookup yields CDR1 MDHEN and CDR2 SYDVKM. CDR3 sequence (DNA): TGTGCCAGTCAATTTCGGGGCAATCAGCCCCAGCATTTT. This translates into CASQFRGNQPQHF.

This sequence joins TRBV19 and TRBJ1-1; D might be TRBD1 (5 bases). The V and J ends lost 6 bases and 6 bases respectively, with 11 bases between them. The CDR3 has 12 residues. CDR1 is LNHDA and CDR2 is SQIVND in the germline V gene (reference sequence). The CDR3 here is CASRGGRAEAFF. CDR3 bases: TGTGCCAGTAGGGGGGGTCGGGCTGAAGCTTTCTTT.

This clone showed up just a few times. The gene calls are TRBV11-3 and TRBJ2-7; D possibly corresponds to TRBD1 (6 bases). Trimming took off 3 bases at V and 2 bases at J, with 11 bases between the two ends. The CDR3 consists of 14 residues. The germline V gene encodes CDR1 SGHNT and CDR2 YENEEA. The chain's CDR3 is CASSLAGATYEQYF. The CDR3 DNA follows: TGTGCCAGCAGCTTGGCAGGGGCTACCTACGAGCAGTACTTC.

The chain has TRBV29-1 and TRBJ2-3; TRBD1 aligns across 8 bases. Per germline, CDR1 SQVTM and CDR2 ANQGSEA. Unmatched junction bases numbered 6, after V lost 1 base and J lost 3 bases. This CDR3 has 15 amino acids. Here the CDR3 reads CSVEAGQGGTDTQYF. In DNA, the CDR3 is TGCAGCGTTGAAGCAGGACAGGGCGGGACAGATACGCAGTATTTT.

The chain uses TRBV30 and TRBJ1-1; a possible D gene is TRBD1 (5 bases). The germline gives CDR1 GTSNPN, CDR2 SVGIG (reference sequence). This CDR3 region has 12 residues. The V and J ends lost 2 bases and 5 bases respectively, with 9 bases between them. Here the CDR3 DNA reads TGTGCCTGGAGTTCGGGGCGGACTGAAGCTTTCTTT. Amino acids: CAWSSGRTEAFF.

The rearrangement joins TRBV5-1 to TRBJ1-3; no clear D. Per the germline V gene, CDR1 is SGHRS and CDR2 is YFSETQ. The CDR3 has 16 residues. Trimming cost V 4 bases and J 0 bases, with 14 bases left between them. Written as DNA, the CDR3 is TGCGCCAGCAGCCAAGATCGTAGGTCCTCTGGAAACACCATATATTTT. As protein: CASSQDRRSSGNTIYF.

This clone is medium-sized. This sequence joins TRBV11-3 and TRBJ2-1, with D maybe TRBD2 (7 bases). CDR1 and CDR2 (germline): SGHNT, YENEEA. The CDR3 loop spans 17 amino acids. Trimming left V 4 bases short and J 8 bases short, with 24 bases between. CDR3 nucleotides: TGTGCCAGCAGCTCCCTTAAGAATATTGGGGGGGCGGATGAGCAGTTCTTC. It yields the protein CASSSLKNIGGADEQFF.

By share of the sample, this clone is hyperexpanded. This rearrangement joins TRBV6-8 to TRBJ2-7; no firm D call. This CDR3 has 12 residues. V dropped 0 bases and J dropped 2 bases, with 2 bases sitting between them. Germline-derived CDR1 and CDR2 are MNHGY and SAAAGT. CDR3 protein: CASSYSTYEQYF. For the CDR3, the DNA is TGTGCCAGCAGTTACTCGACCTACGAGCAGTACTTC.

The chain has TRBV18 and TRBJ2-7; maybe TRBD1 (6 bases). The CDR3 runs 13 residues. Per the germline V gene, CDR1 is KGHSH and CDR2 is LQKENI. The germline V and J ends were trimmed by 2 bases and 2 bases, with 7 bases remaining between them. The CDR3: CASSPTGTYEQYF. CDR3 DNA sequence: TGTGCCAGCTCACCAACAGGGACCTACGAGCAGTACTTC.

The V call is TRBV25-1, the J call TRBJ2-1; TRBD2 agrees at 10 bases. CDR3 length: 14 residues. Trimming cost V 10 bases and J 4 bases; bases outside gene matches: 7. Germline CDR1 is MGHDK and CDR2 is SYGVNS. CDR3 loop: CATSTSGAYNEQFF. The CDR3 DNA reads as TGTGCCACCTCAACTAGCGGGGCTTACAATGAGCAGTTCTTC.

Within the sample, this clone is medium-sized. The chain has TRBV11-3 and TRBJ1-2; D is undetermined. CDR3 length: 17 amino acids. Germline assignment: CDR1 SGHNT and CDR2 YENEEA. Trimming removed 5 bases from V and 5 bases from J, with 24 bases in between. The CDR3 DNA is TGTGCCAGCAGCCTTCAACCAGGACCCTGGGGTGAATATGGCTACACCTTC. Its translation is CASSLQPGPWGEYGYTF.

This clone has a handful of counts. The chain links TRBV6-8 to TRBJ2-4; D gene uncertain. The CDR3 covers 16 residues. From germline, CDR1 is MNHGY and CDR2 SAAAGT. V was trimmed by 0 bases and J by 1 base, leaving 10 bases between them. The chain's CDR3 is CASSYSSRAAKNIQYF. The CDR3 region has the DNA TGTGCCAGCAGTTACTCTAGTCGGGCGGCCAAAAACATTCAGTACTTC.